This T cell receptor beta chain was obtained from a study of T cell responses to AZD1222 COVID-19 vaccine. Study-level results: Sampling that yielded the repertoires occurred only after the peak T cell response.

The table came from immunoSEQ multiplex PCR; TCRdb's copy has only in-frame clones and leaves some out. The sample consists of about 85,000 clones, roughly 90% of them appearing once. Note on this clone: What it recognizes is unknown.

The germline V gene encodes CDR1 LNHDA and CDR2 SQIVND (reference sequence). This CDR3 region has 17 residues. The trim removed 6 bases at V and 4 bases at J, leaving 13 bases unmatched. The sequence was collected from an adult in good health. The source was peripheral blood, collected on day 0 of AZD1222 vaccination. The genes are TRBV19 and TRBJ2-2, with 8 bases matching TRBD1. The CDR3 nucleotides are TGTGCCAGTAGCACCCCTCCGGGACAGGCCCCCACCGGGGAGCTGTTTTTT. It yields the protein CASSTPPGQAPTGELFF.